A single sample gave rise to the 6 T cell receptor beta chains below, sequenced in a study of shared T cell receptors in the human thymus. Only in-frame clones appear in the TCRdb table, and some are missing; sequencing was by immunoSEQ multiplex PCR. The table has some 700,000 clones, 75% to 90% seen once. These data were likewise used in another study, on human thymus T cells.

Sequencing used thymocytes. These receptor sequences come from a girl less than two years old with a congenital heart defect.

The CDR3 sequence is CASSESRGAKNTEAFF. The CDR3 coding sequence is TGTGCCAGCAGTGAATCTCGGGGGGCGAAGAACACTGAAGCTTTCTTT. The gene calls are TRBV25-1 and TRBJ1-1; a weak D match, TRBD1 (6 bases). The V and J ends lost 1 base and 1 base respectively, with 13 bases between them. Germline V gene data show CDR1 as MGHDK and CDR2 as SYGVNS. This CDR3 is 16 amino acids long.

The chain carries TRBV4-3 and TRBJ2-7; a possible D gene is TRBD1 (7 bases). Looked up from germline, CDR1 is LGHNA and CDR2 is YSLEER. Trimming shortened V by 0 bases and J by 2 bases, and 11 bases separated the two germline ends. The CDR3 sequence is 15 residues long. The CDR3 protein is CASSQDQGGPYEQYF. DNA for the CDR3: TGCGCCAGCAGCCAAGATCAGGGGGGTCCCTACGAGCAGTACTTC.

V is TRBV6-5 and J is TRBJ1-2; 8 bases line up with TRBD1. This CDR3 is built from 14 residues. CDR1 and CDR2 (germline): MNHEY, SVGAGI. The V gene end was trimmed by 6 bases and the J gene end by 2 bases; junction bases not matched to a gene: 5. CDR3 bases: TGTGCCAGCAGAGGGGACAGGCTGAACTATGGCTACACCTTC. This translates into CASRGDRLNYGYTF.

The V and J genes are TRBV4-1 and TRBJ1-2, with D perhaps TRBD1 (5 bases). The CDR3 covers 16 residues. Germline V gene data show CDR1 as MGHRA and CDR2 as YSYEKL. V shed 0 bases and J shed 1 base, with 12 bases lying between them. This CDR3 reads CASSQDLYRINYGYTF. The CDR3 DNA is TGCGCCAGCAGCCAAGATCTTTACAGGATTAACTATGGCTACACCTTC.

The chain joins TRBV12-5 to TRBJ1-2; the D gene is possibly TRBD1 (5 bases). CDR3 length: 16 residues. Deletions cut 0 bases from V and 8 bases from J, with 19 bases between. Germline CDR1 LGHNT, CDR2 FRNRAP. The CDR3 sequence is CASGLVDSLWVRGYTF. CDR3 nucleotides: TGTGCTAGTGGTTTGGTTGACAGCCTCTGGGTTCGGGGCTACACCTTC. Supplemented by reference TRBV12-5 and TRBJ1-2, the full variable domain reads DARVTQTPRHKVTEMGQEVTMRCQPILGHNTVFWYRQTMMQGLELLAYFRNRAPLDDSGMPKDRFSAEMPDATLATLKIQPSEPRDSAVYFCASGLVDSLWVRGYTFGSGTRLTVV.

The rearrangement links TRBV7-9 to TRBJ2-5, with 9 bases lining up with TRBD1. The ends lost 5 bases at V and 5 bases at J; junction bases unmatched: 21. Germline CDR1 SEHNR, CDR2 FQNEAQ (reference sequence). The CDR3 totals 19 residues. CDR3: CASSPLLPQGARPRETQYF. Written as DNA, the CDR3 is TGTGCCAGCAGCCCTCTCCTACCACAGGGGGCTAGGCCTCGCGAGACCCAGTACTTC.